Sequencing of this T cell receptor (beta chain) was carried out in a study of Graves' ophthalmopathy and Graves' hyperthyroidism. This CDR3 is built from 15 residues. Germline V gene lookup returns CDR1 GTSNPN and CDR2 SVGIG (reference sequence). V lost 3 bases to trimming and J lost 2 bases, with 16 bases between them. This clonotype has at least ten counts. Investigators amplified TCR beta CDR3 regions from RNA transcripts. An opening RT-PCR round employed HTBI primers and preceded a second-round multiplex PCR. TCRdb called the multiplex PCR reads again in MiXCR, with one record for every CDR3 protein. The sample holds roughly 610,000 distinct CDR3 sequences; roughly 20% are singletons and the top ten take 7.1%.

Input material: peripheral blood. This sequence was found in a woman between 18 and 29 years old with stable Graves' hyperthyroidism. Some clones in this sample may be carry-over from other donors' samples. The genes are TRBV30 and TRBJ1-2, with D tentatively TRBD1 (5 bases). CDR3: CAWSRPGTDNYGYTF. As DNA, the CDR3 is TGTGCCTGGAGCCGCCCCGGGACTGACAACTATGGCTACACCTTC.